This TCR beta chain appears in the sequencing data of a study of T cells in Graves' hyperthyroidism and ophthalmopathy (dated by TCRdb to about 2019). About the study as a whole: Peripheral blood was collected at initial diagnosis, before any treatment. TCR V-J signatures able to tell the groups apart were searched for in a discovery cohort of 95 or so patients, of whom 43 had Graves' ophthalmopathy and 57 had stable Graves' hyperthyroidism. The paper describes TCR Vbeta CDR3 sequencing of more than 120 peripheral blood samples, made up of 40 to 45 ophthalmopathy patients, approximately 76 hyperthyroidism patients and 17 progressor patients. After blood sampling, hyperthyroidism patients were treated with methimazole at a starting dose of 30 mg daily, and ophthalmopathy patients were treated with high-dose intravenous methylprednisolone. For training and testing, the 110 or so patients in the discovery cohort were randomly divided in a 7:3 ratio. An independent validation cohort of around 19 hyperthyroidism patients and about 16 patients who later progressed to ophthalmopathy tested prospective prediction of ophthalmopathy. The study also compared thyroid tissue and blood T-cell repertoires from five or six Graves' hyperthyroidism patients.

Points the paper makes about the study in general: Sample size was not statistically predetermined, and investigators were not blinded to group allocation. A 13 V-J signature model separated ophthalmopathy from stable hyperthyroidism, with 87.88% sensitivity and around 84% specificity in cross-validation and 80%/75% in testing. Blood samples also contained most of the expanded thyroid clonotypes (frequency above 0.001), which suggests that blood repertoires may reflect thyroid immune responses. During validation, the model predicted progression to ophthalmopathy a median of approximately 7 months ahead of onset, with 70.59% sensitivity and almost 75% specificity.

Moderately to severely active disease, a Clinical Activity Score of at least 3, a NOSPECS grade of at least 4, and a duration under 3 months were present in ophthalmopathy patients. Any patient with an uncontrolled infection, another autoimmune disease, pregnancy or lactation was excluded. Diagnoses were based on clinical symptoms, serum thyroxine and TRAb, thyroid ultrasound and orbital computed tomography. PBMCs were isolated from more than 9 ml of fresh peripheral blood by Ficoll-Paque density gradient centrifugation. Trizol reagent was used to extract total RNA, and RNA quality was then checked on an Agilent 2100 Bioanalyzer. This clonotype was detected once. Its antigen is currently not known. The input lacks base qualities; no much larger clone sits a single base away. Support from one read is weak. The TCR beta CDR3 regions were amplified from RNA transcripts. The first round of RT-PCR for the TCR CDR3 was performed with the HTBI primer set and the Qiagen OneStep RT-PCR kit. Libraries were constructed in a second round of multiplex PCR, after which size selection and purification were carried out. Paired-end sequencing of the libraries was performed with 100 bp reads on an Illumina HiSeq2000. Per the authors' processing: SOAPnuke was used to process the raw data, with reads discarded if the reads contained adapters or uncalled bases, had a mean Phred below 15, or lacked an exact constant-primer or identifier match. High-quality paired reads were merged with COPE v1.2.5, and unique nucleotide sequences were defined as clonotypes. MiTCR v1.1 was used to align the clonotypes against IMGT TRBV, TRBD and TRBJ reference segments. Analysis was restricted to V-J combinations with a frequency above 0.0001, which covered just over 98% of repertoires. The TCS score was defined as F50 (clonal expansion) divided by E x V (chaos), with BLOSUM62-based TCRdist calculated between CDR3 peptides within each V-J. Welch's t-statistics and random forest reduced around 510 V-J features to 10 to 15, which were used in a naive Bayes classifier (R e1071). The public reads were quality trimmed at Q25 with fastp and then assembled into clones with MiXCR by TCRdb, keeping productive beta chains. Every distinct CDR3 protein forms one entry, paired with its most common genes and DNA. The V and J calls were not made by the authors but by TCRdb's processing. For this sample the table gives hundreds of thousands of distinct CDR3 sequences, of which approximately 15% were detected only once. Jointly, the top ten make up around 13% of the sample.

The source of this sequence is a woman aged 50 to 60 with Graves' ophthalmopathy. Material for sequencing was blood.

DNA sequence: TGCGCCAGCAGCCCCCTGGGACTAGCGGGAGCTGCCCGCACCGGGGAGCTGTTTTTT. It translates as CASSPLGLAGAARTGELFF. The chain is assembled from TRBV4-1 and TRBJ2-2, with 14 middle bases fitting TRBD2. Sequences MGHRA (CDR1) and YSYEKL (CDR2) are obtained from the germline V gene. The CDR3 has 19 amino acids, counting the end cysteine and phenylalanine. Left in the record is the CDR3 DNA by itself, 57 bases read in frame from the first base. V ends up 4 bases short and J 4 bases short, with an unmatched junction base count of 11.